The 17 T cell receptor beta chains below come from one sample, sequenced in a study of HIV-infected patients and healthy controls. Roughly three months, about 14 weeks, into antiretroviral therapy, follow-up blood was collected. All unsorted peripheral T cells were captured because whole blood was used without fractionation. cDNA was made from 500 ng RNA using alpha and beta constant primers. Alpha and beta chain libraries were made separately by chain-specific third strand synthesis with multiplexing indices. Each CDR3 protein is one row after TCRdb ran MiXCR on the 5' RACE reads. The sample carries roughly 7,000 distinct CDR3 sequences, 6.5% to 7.5% recorded once. The sample was blood, taken during antiretroviral therapy. These receptors originate from an adult with HIV infection.

Ten or more counts support this clonotype. This chain uses TRBV20-1 with TRBJ2-2, with TRBD1 matching 11 bases. With V trimmed by 1 base and J by 4 bases, 8 bases remained unmatched. This CDR3 has 17 amino acids. The germline gives CDR1 DFQATT, CDR2 SNEGSKA (reference sequence). The CDR3 loop is CSARATAGQGGTGELFF. Written as DNA, the CDR3 is TGCAGTGCTAGAGCTACAGCGGGACAGGGGGGCACCGGGGAGCTGTTTTTT.

In this sample, this clonotype turned up many times. The chain couples TRBV20-1 to TRBJ2-1; D perhaps matches TRBD2 (6 bases). Trimming stripped 5 bases from V and 3 bases from J, with 20 bases between. Germline V gene lookup returns CDR1 DFQATT and CDR2 SNEGSKA (reference sequence). CDR3 length: 16 amino acids. DNA of the CDR3: TGCAGTGCTCCGACCCCGGAGGGCCGCATCTACAATGAGCAGTTCTTC. Protein sequence: CSAPTPEGRIYNEQFF.

This clonotype rates as medium-sized. The V call is TRBV7-9, the J call TRBJ2-7; TRBD2 aligns across 9 bases. J was trimmed by 2 bases and V by 1 base; bases with no gene match: 3. The CDR3 is 15 amino acids. Germline V gene data show CDR1 as SEHNR and CDR2 as FQNEAQ (reference sequence). DNA of the CDR3: TGTGCCAGCAGCTTAGTGCTAGCGGGAACCTACGAGCAGTACTTC. As protein: CASSLVLAGTYEQYF. Full variable domain (remainder filled in from reference TRBV7-9 and TRBJ2-7): DTGVSQNPRHKITKRGQNVTFRCDPISEHNRLYWYRQTLGQGPEFLTYFQNEAQLEKSRLLSDRFSAERPKGSFSTLEIQRTEQGDSAMYLCASSLVLAGTYEQYFGPGTRLTVT.

This clonotype is termed medium-sized (0.01 to 0.1%). The chain recombines TRBV6-6 with TRBJ2-1; perhaps TRBD1 as D (6 bases). CDR3 length: 13 residues. The germline gives CDR1 MNHNY, CDR2 SVGAGI (reference sequence). V was trimmed by 5 bases and J by 8 bases, leaving 13 bases between them. The CDR3 protein is CASSNHRVDEQFF. The DNA of the CDR3 is TGTGCCAGCAGTAATCACAGGGTTGATGAGCAGTTCTTC.

By share, this clonotype ranks as medium-sized. The gene calls are TRBV6-6 and TRBJ2-5; 9 bases map to TRBD2. J was trimmed by 2 bases and V by 4 bases; bases with no gene match: 11. The germline gives CDR1 MNHNY, CDR2 SVGAGI (reference sequence). This CDR3 is 17 amino acids long. The CDR3: CASSSLVSGGYQETQYF. The CDR3 coding sequence is TGTGCCAGCAGTTCCCTTGTTAGCGGGGGATATCAAGAGACCCAGTACTTC.

By sample fraction, this clonotype is medium-sized. V and J are TRBV6-2 or TRBV6-3 and TRBJ2-2; the match to TRBD2 covers 13 bases. CDR3 length: 16 amino acids. Germline-derived CDR1 and CDR2 are MNHEY and SVGEGT. Trimming cost V 5 bases and J 4 bases; bases outside gene matches: 4. CDR3 amino acids: CASSQRLAGGTGELFF. In DNA form, the CDR3 reads TGTGCCAGCAGTCAAAGACTAGCGGGAGGCACCGGGGAGCTGTTTTTT.

Remarks on this clonotype: One junction end does not reproduce the germline sequence, and a read error may be involved. The chain has TRBV9 and TRBJ2-1, with 7 bases aligning to TRBD2. Germline-derived CDR1 and CDR2 are SGDLS and YYNGEE. CDR3 length: 15 amino acids. The CDR3 sequence: CADWGGVGSSDEHFF. DNA for the CDR3: TGTGCCGACTGGGGGGGTGTCGGCTCTTCGGACGAGCATTTCTTC. Supplemented by reference TRBV9 and TRBJ2-1, the full variable domain reads DSGVTQTPKHLITATGQRVTLRCSPRSGDLSVYWYQQSLDQGLQFLIQYYNGEERAKGNILERFSAQQFPDLHSELNLSSLELGDSALYFCADWGGVGSSDEHFFGPGTRLTVL.

Here the CDR3 DNA reads TGCAGTGCACTAGCGGGAGCCAACGAGCAGTACTTC. Amino acid sequence: CSALAGANEQYF. V is TRBV20-1 and J is TRBJ2-7; 11 positions match TRBD2. Germline V gene data show CDR1 as DFQATT and CDR2 as SNEGSKA (reference sequence). V was clipped by 6 bases and J by 5 bases; unmatched bases: 3. The CDR3 contains 12 residues.

This clonotype was seen more than once but under ten times. The genes are TRBV29-1 and TRBJ2-1; maybe TRBD2 (5 bases). Trimming stripped 0 bases from V and 6 bases from J, with 15 bases between. Germline CDR1 SQVTM, CDR2 ANQGSEA. The CDR3 consists of 15 residues. Written as DNA, the CDR3 is TGCAGCGTTGAAGATGGATCTAGCAACGTCAATGAGCAGTTCTTC. Translation: CSVEDGSSNVNEQFF.

The table lists this clonotype with many counts. The CDR3 is CASKSLRDNYGYTF. The CDR3 nucleotides read TGCGCCAGCAAATCACTCCGAGATAACTATGGCTACACCTTC. This rearrangement joins TRBV4-1 to TRBJ1-2; no clear D. In germline, CDR1 is MGHRA, CDR2 YSYEKL. V lost 7 bases and J lost 1, with 13 bases in between. The CDR3 loop spans 14 amino acids.

This clonotype is labeled medium-sized. CDR3 residues: CSVETYSTVNTEAFF. The CDR3 DNA reads as TGCAGCGTTGAAACCTACTCGACAGTTAACACTGAAGCTTTCTTT. J is TRBJ1-1 and V is TRBV29-1; D perhaps matches TRBD1 (5 bases). CDR1 SQVTM and CDR2 ANQGSEA come from the germline V gene. CDR3 length equals 15 residues. The germline V and J ends were trimmed by 2 bases and 2 bases, with 15 bases remaining between them. Looking up the rest from reference TRBV29-1 and TRBJ1-1 gives the full variable domain: SAVISQKPSRDICQRGTSLTIQCQVDSQVTMMFWYRQQPGQSLTLIATANQGSEATYESGFVIDKFPISRPNLTFSTLTVSNMSPEDSSIYLCSVETYSTVNTEAFFGQGTRLTVV.

In its sample, this clonotype was seen many times. The chain is built from TRBV11-2 and TRBJ1-1, with 7 bases identical to TRBD1. The CDR3 sequence is 16 residues long. The V and J ends lost 2 bases and 2 bases, in that order; junction bases with no gene match: 8. Germline CDR1 SGHAT, CDR2 FQNNGV. The CDR3 region has the DNA TGTGCCAGCAGCTTACCTTGGACAGGCTTTAACACTGAAGCTTTCTTT. It codes for CASSLPWTGFNTEAFF. Drawing the rest from reference TRBV11-2 and TRBJ1-1, the complete variable domain is EAGVAQSPRYKIIEKRQSVAFWCNPISGHATLYWYQQILGQGPKLLIQFQNNGVVDDSQLPKDRFSAERLKGVDSTLKIQPAKLEDSAVYLCASSLPWTGFNTEAFFGQGTRLTVV.

The chain carries TRBV27 and TRBJ2-5; D perhaps matches TRBD2 (6 bases). V lost 3 bases and J 2 bases, leaving 10 bases between the germline ends. The CDR3 sequence is 14 residues long. Per germline, CDR1 MNHEY and CDR2 SMNVEV (reference sequence). CDR3 DNA: TGTGCCAGCAGTTTCTTTGGGACTCAAGAGACCCAGTACTTC. Translation: CASSFFGTQETQYF.

The rearrangement joins TRBV6-5 to TRBJ2-3; 11 positions agree with TRBD2. Germline values: CDR1 MNHEY, CDR2 SVGAGI. The CDR3 is 15 residues long. V was clipped by 5 bases and J by 5 bases; unmatched bases: 6. CDR3 residues: CASSLLAGAQDTQYF. CDR3 DNA sequence: TGTGCCAGCAGTCTACTAGCGGGGGCCCAAGATACGCAGTATTTT.

This clonotype was found many times. This chain links TRBV20-1 with TRBJ1-1; 9 bases are shared with TRBD1. Trimming removed 1 base from V and 4 bases from J; junction bases left unmatched: 4. Per germline, CDR1 DFQATT and CDR2 SNEGSKA (reference sequence). The CDR3 covers 14 residues. CDR3 in amino acids: CSARVPTGGTEAFF. The CDR3, as DNA: TGCAGTGCTAGAGTTCCGACAGGGGGCACTGAAGCTTTCTTT.

This clonotype was observed a handful of times. This chain links TRBV5-1 with TRBJ2-5, with D unresolved. Germline V lookup: CDR1 SGHRS, CDR2 YFSETQ. The CDR3 is made up of 12 amino acids. The ends were cut back, 0 bases at V and 5 bases at J, with 5 bases in the middle. The CDR3 bases are TGCGCCAGCAGCTTGGCCACCGAGACCCAGTACTTC. This sequence encodes CASSLATETQYF.

In this sample, this clonotype is medium-sized. The chain uses TRBV3-1 and TRBJ1-1; possible D gene TRBD1, 5 bases. V dropped 5 bases and J dropped 3 bases, with 16 bases sitting between them. Germline-derived CDR1 and CDR2 are LGHDT and YNNKEL (reference sequence). The length of the CDR3 is 15 residues. The CDR3 spells CASSNEGAPHTEAFF. DNA for the CDR3: TGTGCCAGCAGCAACGAAGGGGCCCCCCACACTGAAGCTTTCTTT.